These T cell receptor beta chains were read from a single sample in a study of T cells in narcolepsy. The protocol was immunoSEQ multiplex PCR, while the TCRdb copy is restricted to in-frame clones and leaves out a portion. The sample lists about 33,000 clones, 90% occurring once. The material sequenced was CD45RA- memory CD4+ T cells from PBMCs. Receptor source: a human donor with narcolepsy. The CDR3 runs from the conserved cysteine through the conserved F or W. Each record gives: J gene, clone size, V gene, D gene, CDR3 protein, CDR3 DNA. A D gene is named only where the DNA matches it firmly. Expanded clones get a size class; other rows say once, few or many, or leave the size out.

>TRBJ2-2|once|TRBV6-5|TRBD2
CASTNELAGGRLFF
TGTGCCAGCACCAACGAGCTAGCGGGAGGTCGGCTGTTTTTT
>TRBJ1-3|.|TRBV7-2|.
CASSMDSYTIYF
TGTGCCAGCAGCATGGACTCGTACACCATATATTTT
>TRBJ2-2|.|TRBV28|.
CASLSYTGELFF
TGTGCCAGTCTCAGCTACACCGGGGAGCTGTTTTTT
>TRBJ1-1|.|TRBV28|.
CASRGKPEAFF
TGTGCCAGTAGAGGGAAACCTGAAGCTTTCTTT
>TRBJ2-1|.|TRBV11-2|.
CASSLASGSRQFF
TGTGCCAGCAGCTTAGCTTCCGGGAGTAGGCAGTTCTTC
>TRBJ1-2|few|TRBV27|.
CATIGDNYGYTF
TGTGCCACTATCGGGGATAACTATGGCTACACCTTC
>TRBJ1-6|.|TRBV30|TRBD1
CAWSGDRGGSPLHF
TGTGCCTGGAGTGGGGACAGGGGAGGCTCACCCCTCCACTTT
>TRBJ2-7|.|TRBV4-2|.
CASSQEPALYEQYF
TGTGCCAGCAGCCAAGAACCCGCACTCTACGAGCAGTACTTC
>TRBJ1-2|few|TRBV28|.
CASTASGRRNYGYTF
TGTGCCAGCACGGCGTCAGGGCGCCGGAACTATGGCTACACCTTC
>TRBJ1-2|.|TRBV7-8|.
CASSLAEVKVPRRGYTF
TGTGCCAGCAGCTTAGCGGAGGTGAAGGTCCCCCGACGGGGCTACACCTTC
>TRBJ1-4|.|TRBV9|TRBD1
CASSGQGSEKLFF
TGTGCCAGCAGTGGACAGGGGAGCGAAAAACTGTTTTTT
>TRBJ1-1|.|TRBV4-2|.
CASSQPPGVTRAFF
TGTGCCAGCAGCCAGCCCCCAGGGGTAACAAGAGCTTTCTTT
>TRBJ2-7|.|TRBV7-9|TRBD1
CASSLKLWFGTDSYEQYF
TGTGCCAGCAGCTTAAAGTTGTGGTTTGGGACAGACTCCTACGAGCAGTACTTC
>TRBJ2-3|.|TRBV11-3|TRBD1
CASSEQTGADTQYF
TGTGCCAGCAGCGAACAAACAGGGGCAGATACGCAGTATTTT
>TRBJ1-6|once|TRBV19|.
CASRQSRLNSPLHF
TGTGCCAGTAGGCAGAGCCGACTGAATTCACCCCTCCACTTT
>TRBJ2-1|once|TRBV4-3|TRBD2
CASSQNWGGISYNEQFF
TGCGCCAGCAGCCAAAATTGGGGAGGGATCTCCTACAATGAGCAGTTCTTC
>TRBJ2-3|.|TRBV7-9|TRBD2
CASRSLKRESNTDTQYF
TGTGCCAGCAGATCCTTAAAGCGGGAGAGTAACACAGATACGCAGTATTTT
>TRBJ1-1|.|TRBV5-1|TRBD1
CASTRTGGWTEAFF
TGCGCCAGCACTCGGACAGGGGGATGGACTGAAGCTTTCTTT
>TRBJ2-7|.|TRBV6-6|.
CASSGGAGFDEQYF
TGTGCCAGCAGTGGCGGGGCCGGTTTCGACGAGCAGTACTTC
>TRBJ1-1|.|TRBV29-1|.
CSVKTGPFEAFF
TGCAGCGTTAAGACAGGACCCTTTGAAGCTTTCTTT